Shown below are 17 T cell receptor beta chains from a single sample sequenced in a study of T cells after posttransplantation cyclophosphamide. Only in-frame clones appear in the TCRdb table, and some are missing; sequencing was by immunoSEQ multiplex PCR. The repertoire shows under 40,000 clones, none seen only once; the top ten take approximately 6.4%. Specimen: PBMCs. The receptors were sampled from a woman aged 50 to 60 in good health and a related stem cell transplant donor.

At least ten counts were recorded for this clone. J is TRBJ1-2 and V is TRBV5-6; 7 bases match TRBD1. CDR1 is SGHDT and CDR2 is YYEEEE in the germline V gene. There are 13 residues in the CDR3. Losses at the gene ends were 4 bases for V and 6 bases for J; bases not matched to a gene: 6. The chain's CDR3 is CASSPRTGDGYTF. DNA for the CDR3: TGTGCCAGCAGCCCACGGACAGGTGATGGCTACACCTTC.

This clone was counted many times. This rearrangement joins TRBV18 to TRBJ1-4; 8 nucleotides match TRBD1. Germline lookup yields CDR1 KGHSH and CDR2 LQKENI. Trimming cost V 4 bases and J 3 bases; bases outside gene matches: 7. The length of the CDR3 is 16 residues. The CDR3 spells CASSRDRDRSNEKLFF. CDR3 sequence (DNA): TGTGCCAGCTCACGCGACAGGGACAGGTCTAATGAAAAACTGTTTTTT.

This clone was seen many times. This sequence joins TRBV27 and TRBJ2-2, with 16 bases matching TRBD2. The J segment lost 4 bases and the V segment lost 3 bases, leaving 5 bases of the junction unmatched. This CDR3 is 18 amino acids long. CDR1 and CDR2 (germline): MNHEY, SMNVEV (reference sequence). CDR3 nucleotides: TGTGCCAGCAGTTTTGGGACTAGCGGGAGGGTTGGCACCGGGGAGCTGTTTTTT. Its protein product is CASSFGTSGRVGTGELFF.

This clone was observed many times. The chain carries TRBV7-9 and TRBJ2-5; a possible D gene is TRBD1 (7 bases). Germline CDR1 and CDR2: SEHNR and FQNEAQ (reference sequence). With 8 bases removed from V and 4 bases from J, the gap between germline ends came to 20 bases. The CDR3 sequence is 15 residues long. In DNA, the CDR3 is TGTGCCAGCGGACGGCGGGACAGCGTCTCAGAGACCCAGTACTTC. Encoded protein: CASGRRDSVSETQYF.

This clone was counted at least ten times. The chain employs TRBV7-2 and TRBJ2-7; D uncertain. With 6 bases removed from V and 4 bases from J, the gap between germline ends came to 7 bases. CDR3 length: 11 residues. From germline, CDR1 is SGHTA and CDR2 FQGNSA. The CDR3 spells CASSFNYEQYF. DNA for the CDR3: TGTGCCAGCAGTTTTAATTACGAGCAGTACTTC.

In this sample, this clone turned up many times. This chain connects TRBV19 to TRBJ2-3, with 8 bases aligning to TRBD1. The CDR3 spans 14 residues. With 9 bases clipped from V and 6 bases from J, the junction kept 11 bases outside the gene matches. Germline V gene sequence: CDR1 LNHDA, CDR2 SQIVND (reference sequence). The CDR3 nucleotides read TGTGCCAGCAGTCCGACTCACAGGGGGGATACGCAGTATTTT. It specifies CASSPTHRGDTQYF.

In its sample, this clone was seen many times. The CDR3 here is CASSVLAGGPHNEQFF. The DNA of the CDR3 is TGTGCCAGCAGTGTGCTAGCGGGAGGGCCGCATAATGAGCAGTTCTTC. The chain employs TRBV25-1 and TRBJ2-1, with 12 bases that match TRBD2. The CDR3 extends over 16 amino acids. The J segment lost 7 bases and the V segment lost 4 bases, leaving 8 bases of the junction unmatched. Germline lookup yields CDR1 MGHDK and CDR2 SYGVNS.

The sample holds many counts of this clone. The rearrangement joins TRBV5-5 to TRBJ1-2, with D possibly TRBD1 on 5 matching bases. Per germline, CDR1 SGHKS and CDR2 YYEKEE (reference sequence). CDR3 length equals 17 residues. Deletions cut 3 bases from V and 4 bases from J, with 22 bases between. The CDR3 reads CASSWGGVGGNTYGYTF. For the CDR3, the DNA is TGTGCCAGCAGCTGGGGTGGGGTCGGGGGGAACACCTATGGCTACACCTTC.

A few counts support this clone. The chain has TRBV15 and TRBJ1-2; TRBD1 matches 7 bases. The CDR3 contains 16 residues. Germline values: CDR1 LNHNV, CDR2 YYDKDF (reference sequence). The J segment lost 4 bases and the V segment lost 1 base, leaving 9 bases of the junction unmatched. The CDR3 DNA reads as TGTGCCACCAGCAGAGGAAAGGGGGCGGCCTTCTATGGCTACACCTTC. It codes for CATSRGKGAAFYGYTF.

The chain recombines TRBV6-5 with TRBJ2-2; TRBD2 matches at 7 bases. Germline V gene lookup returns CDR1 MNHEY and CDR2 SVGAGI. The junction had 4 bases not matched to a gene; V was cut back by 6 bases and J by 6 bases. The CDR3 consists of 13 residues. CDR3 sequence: CASRGEGPGELFF. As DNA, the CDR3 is TGTGCCAGCAGAGGGGAGGGTCCCGGGGAGCTGTTTTTT.

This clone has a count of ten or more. The CDR3 DNA reads TGTGCCAGCGGGCGGGGCGGTGGGCAAGAGACCCAGTACTTC. This sequence encodes CASGRGGGQETQYF. This chain joins TRBV7-2 and TRBJ2-5, with D possibly being TRBD2 (6 bases). Germline loops: CDR1 SGHTA, CDR2 FQGNSA. Trimming cost V 8 bases and J 2 bases, with 15 bases left between them. This CDR3 contains 14 residues. Full variable domain (remainder filled in from reference TRBV7-2 and TRBJ2-5): GAGVSQSPSNKVTEKGKDVELRCDPISGHTALYWYRQSLGQGLEFLIYFQGNSAPDKSGLPSDRFSAERTGGSVSTLTIQRTQQEDSAVYLCASGRGGGQETQYFGPGTRLLVL.

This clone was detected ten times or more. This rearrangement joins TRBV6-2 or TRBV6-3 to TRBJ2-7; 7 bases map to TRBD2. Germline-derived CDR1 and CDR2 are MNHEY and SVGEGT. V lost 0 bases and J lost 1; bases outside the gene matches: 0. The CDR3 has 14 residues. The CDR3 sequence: CASSYSGGSYEQYF. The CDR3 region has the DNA TGTGCCAGCAGTTACTCGGGGGGGTCCTACGAGCAGTACTTC.

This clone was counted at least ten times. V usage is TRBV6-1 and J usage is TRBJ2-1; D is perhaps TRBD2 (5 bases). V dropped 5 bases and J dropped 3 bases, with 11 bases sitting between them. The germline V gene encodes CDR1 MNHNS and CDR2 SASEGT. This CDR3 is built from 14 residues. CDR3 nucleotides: TGTGCCAGCAGTAGCGGACTCTTCTACAATGAGCAGTTCTTC. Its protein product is CASSSGLFYNEQFF.

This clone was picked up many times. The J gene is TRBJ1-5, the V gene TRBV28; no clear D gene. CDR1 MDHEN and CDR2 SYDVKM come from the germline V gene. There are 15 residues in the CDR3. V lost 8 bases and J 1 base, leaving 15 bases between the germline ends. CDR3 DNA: TGTGCCAGCGGAAATTCGGGGAGGAGCAATCAGCCCCAGCATTTT. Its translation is CASGNSGRSNQPQHF. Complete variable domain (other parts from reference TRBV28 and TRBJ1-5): DVKVTQSSRYLVKRTGEKVFLECVQDMDHENMFWYRQDPGLGLRLIYFSYDVKMKEKGDIPEGYSVSREKKERFSLILESASTNQTSMYLCASGNSGRSNQPQHFGDGTRLSIL.

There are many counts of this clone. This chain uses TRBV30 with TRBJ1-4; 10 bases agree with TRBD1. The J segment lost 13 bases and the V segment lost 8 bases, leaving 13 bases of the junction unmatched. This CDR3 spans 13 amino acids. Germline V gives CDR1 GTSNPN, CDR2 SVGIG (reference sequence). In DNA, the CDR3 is TGTGCCCACGGAGGGGACAGGGGAAGGGTACTGTTTTTT. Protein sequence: CAHGGDRGRVLFF.

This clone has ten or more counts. CDR3 loop: CASKTIHRQTNQGLTGTYEQYF. In nucleotides, the CDR3 is TGTGCCAGTAAAACGATTCACCGACAAACAAATCAGGGCCTTACAGGGACCTACGAGCAGTACTTC. The chain carries TRBV19 and TRBJ2-7; a weak D match, TRBD1 (6 bases). Germline assignment: CDR1 LNHDA and CDR2 SQIVND (reference sequence). The ends were cut back, 7 bases at V and 2 bases at J, with 39 bases in the middle. The CDR3 extends over 22 amino acids.

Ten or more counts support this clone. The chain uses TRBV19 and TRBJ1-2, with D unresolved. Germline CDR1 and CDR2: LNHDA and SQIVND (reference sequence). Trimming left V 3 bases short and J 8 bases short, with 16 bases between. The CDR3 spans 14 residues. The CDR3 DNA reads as TGTGCCAGTAGTATCCTAGGTGCAGCGGGGGGCTACACCTTC. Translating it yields CASSILGAAGGYTF.